These 4 T cell receptor beta chains came from one sample sequenced in a study of siplizumab effects on memory and regulatory T cells. Assay used: immunoSEQ multiplex PCR; TCRdb lists only in-frame clones, some missing. The table records 95,000 to 110,000 clones, 85% to 95% of them present only once. Sequenced: Tregs sorted from blood. All receptors come from a human donor in good health.

V gene TRBV15 combines with J gene TRBJ1-4; no firm D call. Per the germline V gene, CDR1 is LNHNV and CDR2 is YYDKDF (reference sequence). The CDR3 extends over 15 amino acids. With 3 bases removed from V and 8 bases from J, the gap between germline ends came to 16 bases. DNA for the CDR3: TGTGCCACCAGCAGTGCAAGGATACGCTCGGAAAAACTGTTTTTT. Translation: CATSSARIRSEKLFF.

CDR3 residues: CASRDLTGELFF. As DNA, the CDR3 is TGTGCCAGCCGGGACTTAACCGGGGAGCTGTTTTTT. This chain uses TRBV27 with TRBJ2-2; D is possibly TRBD2 (6 bases). Per the germline V gene, CDR1 is MNHEY and CDR2 is SMNVEV (reference sequence). The CDR3 covers 12 residues. Trimming cost V 8 bases and J 5 bases, with 9 bases left between them.

The rearrangement joins TRBV5-5 to TRBJ1-4; unclear D gene. V was shortened by 0 bases and J by 0 bases, with 9 bases between the two germline ends. CDR1 is SGHKS and CDR2 is YYEKEE in the germline V gene (reference sequence). CDR3 length equals 16 residues. CDR3 sequence: CASSLGGGATNEKLFF. The CDR3 bases are TGTGCCAGCAGCTTGGGGGGAGGCGCAACTAATGAAAAACTGTTTTTT.

The chain couples TRBV30 to TRBJ1-2; the D is unclear. V lost 4 bases to trimming and J lost 7 bases, with 25 bases between them. From germline, CDR1 is GTSNPN and CDR2 SVGIG (reference sequence). This CDR3 has 16 amino acids. As DNA, the CDR3 is TGTGCCTGGACTCCGAAAGGACGGAAATTCTGGGGTGGCTACACCTTC. Encoded protein: CAWTPKGRKFWGGYTF.